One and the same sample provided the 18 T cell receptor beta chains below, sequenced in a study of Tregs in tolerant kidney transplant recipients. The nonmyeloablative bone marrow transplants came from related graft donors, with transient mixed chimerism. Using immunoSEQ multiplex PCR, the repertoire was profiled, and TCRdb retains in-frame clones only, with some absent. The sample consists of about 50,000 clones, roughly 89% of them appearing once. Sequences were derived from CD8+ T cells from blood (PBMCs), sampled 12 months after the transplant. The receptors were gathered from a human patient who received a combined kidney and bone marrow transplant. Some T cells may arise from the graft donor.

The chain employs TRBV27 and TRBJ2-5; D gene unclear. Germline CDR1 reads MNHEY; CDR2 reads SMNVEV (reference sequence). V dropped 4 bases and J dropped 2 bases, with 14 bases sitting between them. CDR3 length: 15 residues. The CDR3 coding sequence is TGTGCCAGCAGTTCCAGAGGAGACCTGCAAGAGACCCAGTACTTC. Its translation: CASSSRGDLQETQYF.

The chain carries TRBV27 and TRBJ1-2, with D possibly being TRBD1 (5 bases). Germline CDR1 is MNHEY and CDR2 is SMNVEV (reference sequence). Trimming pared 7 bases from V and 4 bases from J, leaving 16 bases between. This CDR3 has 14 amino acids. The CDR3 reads CASTARGGTYGYTF. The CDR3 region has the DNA TGTGCCAGCACCGCCCGGGGGGGAACCTATGGCTACACCTTC.

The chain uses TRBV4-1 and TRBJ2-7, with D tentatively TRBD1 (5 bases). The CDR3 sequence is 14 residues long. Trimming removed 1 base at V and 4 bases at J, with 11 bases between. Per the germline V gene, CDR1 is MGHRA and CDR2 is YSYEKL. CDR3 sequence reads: CASSQVDRAYEQYF. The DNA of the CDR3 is TGCGCCAGCAGCCAAGTCGACAGAGCTTACGAGCAGTACTTC.

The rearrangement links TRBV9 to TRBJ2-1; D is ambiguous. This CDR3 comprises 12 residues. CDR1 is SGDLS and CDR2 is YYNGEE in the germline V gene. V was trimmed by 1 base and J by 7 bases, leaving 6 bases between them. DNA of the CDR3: TGTGCCAGCAGCGTATTAGAAAATGAGCAGTTCTTC. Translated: CASSVLENEQFF.

CDR3 coding DNA: TGCGCCAGCAGCTTTAGATTGTCTTCGGGGGGGCCCAAAGGGGCCGGGGAGCTGTTTTTT. The encoded protein is CASSFRLSSGGPKGAGELFF. The rearrangement uses TRBV4-1 and TRBJ2-2; 8 positions match TRBD2. After removal of 5 bases from V and 6 bases from J, the junction contained 23 bases not matched to a gene. Germline V gene sequence: CDR1 MGHRA, CDR2 YSYEKL. CDR3 size: 20 residues.

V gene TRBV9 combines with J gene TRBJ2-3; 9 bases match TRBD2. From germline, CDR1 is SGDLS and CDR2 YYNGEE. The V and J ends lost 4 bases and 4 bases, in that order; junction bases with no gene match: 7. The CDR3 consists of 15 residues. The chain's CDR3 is CASSSHQREADTQYF. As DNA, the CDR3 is TGTGCCAGCAGCTCCCACCAGCGGGAGGCAGATACGCAGTATTTT.

The CDR3, as DNA: TGTGCCAGCGTGGGGAGAGTCGCTGAAGCTTTCTTT. Encoded protein: CASVGRVAEAFF. V is TRBV2 and J is TRBJ1-1; D unresolved. In germline, CDR1 is SNHLY, CDR2 FYNNEI. V was cut by 8 bases and J by 6 bases, with 13 bases left in between. The CDR3 spans 12 residues.

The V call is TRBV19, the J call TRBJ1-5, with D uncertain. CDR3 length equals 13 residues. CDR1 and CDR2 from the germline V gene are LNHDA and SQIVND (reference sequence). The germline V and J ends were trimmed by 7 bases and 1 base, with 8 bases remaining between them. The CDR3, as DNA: TGTGCCAGTAAGGTCGGGAGCAATCAGCCCCAGCATTTT. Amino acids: CASKVGSNQPQHF.

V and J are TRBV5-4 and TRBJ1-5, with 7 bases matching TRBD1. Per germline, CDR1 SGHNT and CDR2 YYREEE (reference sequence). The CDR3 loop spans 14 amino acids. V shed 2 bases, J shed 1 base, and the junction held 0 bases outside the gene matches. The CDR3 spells CASSFRGSNQPQHF. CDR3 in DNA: TGTGCCAGCAGCTTCAGGGGGAGCAATCAGCCCCAGCATTTT.

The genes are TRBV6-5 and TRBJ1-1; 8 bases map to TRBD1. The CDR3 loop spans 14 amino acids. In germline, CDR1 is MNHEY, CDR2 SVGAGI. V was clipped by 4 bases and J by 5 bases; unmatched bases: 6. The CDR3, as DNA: TGTGCCAGCAGTTCCTTCGACAGGGGTACTGAAGCTTTCTTT. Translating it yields CASSSFDRGTEAFF.

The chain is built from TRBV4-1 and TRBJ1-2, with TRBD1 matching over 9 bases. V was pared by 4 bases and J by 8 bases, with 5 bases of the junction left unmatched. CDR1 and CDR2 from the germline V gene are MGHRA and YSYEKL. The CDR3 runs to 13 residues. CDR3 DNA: TGCGCCAGCAGCCGCGGGACAGGGAACGGCTACACCTTC. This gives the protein CASSRGTGNGYTF.

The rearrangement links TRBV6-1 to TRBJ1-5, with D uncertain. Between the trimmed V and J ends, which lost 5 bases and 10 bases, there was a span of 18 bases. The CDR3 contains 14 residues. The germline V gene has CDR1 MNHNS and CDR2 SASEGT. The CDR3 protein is CASSKTDPFSPQHF. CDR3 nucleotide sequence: TGTGCCAGCAGTAAGACCGACCCATTTAGCCCCCAGCATTTT.

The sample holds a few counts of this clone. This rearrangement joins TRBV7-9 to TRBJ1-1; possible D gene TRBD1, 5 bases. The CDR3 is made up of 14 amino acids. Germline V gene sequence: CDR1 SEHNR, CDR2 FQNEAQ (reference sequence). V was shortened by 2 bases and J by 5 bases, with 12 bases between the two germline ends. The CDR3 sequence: CASSLMGGWTEAFF. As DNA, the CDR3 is TGTGCCAGCAGCTTAATGGGGGGATGGACTGAAGCTTTCTTT. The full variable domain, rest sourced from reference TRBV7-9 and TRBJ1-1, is DTGVSQNPRHKITKRGQNVTFRCDPISEHNRLYWYRQTLGQGPEFLTYFQNEAQLEKSRLLSDRFSAERPKGSFSTLEIQRTEQGDSAMYLCASSLMGGWTEAFFGQGTRLTVV.

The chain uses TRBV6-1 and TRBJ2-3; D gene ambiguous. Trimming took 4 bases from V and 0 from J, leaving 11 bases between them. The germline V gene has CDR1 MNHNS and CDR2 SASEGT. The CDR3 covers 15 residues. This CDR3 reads CASSGFRSSTDTQYF. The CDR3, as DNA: TGTGCCAGCAGTGGCTTCCGGTCTAGCACAGATACGCAGTATTTT.

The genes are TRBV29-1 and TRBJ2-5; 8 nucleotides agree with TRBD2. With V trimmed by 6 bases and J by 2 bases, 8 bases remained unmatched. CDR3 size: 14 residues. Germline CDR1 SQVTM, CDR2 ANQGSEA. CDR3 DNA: TGCAGCGTCCCTCTCGGGACTAGGCAAGAGACCCAGTACTTC. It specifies CSVPLGTRQETQYF.

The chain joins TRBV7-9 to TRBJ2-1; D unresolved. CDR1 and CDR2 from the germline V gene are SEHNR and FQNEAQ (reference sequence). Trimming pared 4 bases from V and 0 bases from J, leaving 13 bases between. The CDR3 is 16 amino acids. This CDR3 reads CASSSPGFHSYNEQFF. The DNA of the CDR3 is TGTGCCAGCAGCTCGCCGGGTTTCCACTCCTACAATGAGCAGTTCTTC. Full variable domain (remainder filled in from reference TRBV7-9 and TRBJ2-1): DTGVSQNPRHKITKRGQNVTFRCDPISEHNRLYWYRQTLGQGPEFLTYFQNEAQLEKSRLLSDRFSAERPKGSFSTLEIQRTEQGDSAMYLCASSSPGFHSYNEQFFGPGTRLTVL.

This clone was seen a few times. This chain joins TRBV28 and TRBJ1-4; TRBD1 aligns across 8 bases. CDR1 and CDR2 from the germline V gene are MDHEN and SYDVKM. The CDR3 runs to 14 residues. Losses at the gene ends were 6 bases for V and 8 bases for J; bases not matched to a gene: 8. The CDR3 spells CASSPRGLEEKLFF. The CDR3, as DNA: TGTGCCAGCAGCCCCAGGGGGCTTGAGGAAAAACTGTTTTTT.

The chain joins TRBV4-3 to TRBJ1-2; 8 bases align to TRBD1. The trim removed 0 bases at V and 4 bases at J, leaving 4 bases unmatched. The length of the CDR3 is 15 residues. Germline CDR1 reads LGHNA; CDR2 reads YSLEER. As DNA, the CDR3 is TGCGCCAGCAGCCAAGATGGGCAGGGGGCCTATGGCTACACCTTC. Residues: CASSQDGQGAYGYTF.